The 27 T cell receptor beta chains below were found in one sample sequenced in a study of blood T cell repertoires in COVID-19. Measured with immunoSEQ multiplex PCR; TCRdb has only the in-frame clones, and not every one. The sample carries approximately 92,000 clones, around 88% recorded once. Input material: peripheral blood. All receptors derive from an older woman with COVID-19, enrolled during active disease.

This clone was seen a few times. The rearrangement links TRBV6-5 to TRBJ2-2; D is uncertain. The CDR3 has 15 amino acids. V lost 6 bases to trimming and J lost 4 bases, with 15 bases between them. From germline, CDR1 is MNHEY and CDR2 SVGAGI. This CDR3 is CASSLSRLRTGELFF. The DNA for the CDR3 is TGTGCCAGCAGCCTCTCCAGGCTCCGCACCGGGGAGCTGTTTTTT.

The chain employs TRBV6-5 and TRBJ1-1; 10 positions match TRBD1. V shed 5 bases, J shed 4 bases, and the junction held 1 base outside the gene matches. The CDR3 consists of 13 residues. Germline lookup yields CDR1 MNHEY and CDR2 SVGAGI. CDR3: CASSRTGGTEAFF. The DNA for the CDR3 is TGTGCCAGCAGTCGGACAGGGGGCACTGAAGCTTTCTTT.

The chain uses TRBV19 and TRBJ1-5, with D uncertain. Trimming shortened V by 4 bases and J by 0 bases, and 7 bases separated the two germline ends. The CDR3 extends over 14 amino acids. Germline CDR1 LNHDA, CDR2 SQIVND (reference sequence). In DNA form, the CDR3 reads TGTGCCAGTAGTACCCACAGTAGCAATCAGCCCCAGCATTTT. It translates to CASSTHSSNQPQHF.

Only a few counts were recorded for this clone. V is TRBV4-1 and J is TRBJ2-7; 7 bases map to TRBD1. With V trimmed by 2 bases and J by 3 bases, 10 bases remained unmatched. From germline, CDR1 is MGHRA and CDR2 YSYEKL. The CDR3 sequence is 16 residues long. As DNA, the CDR3 is TGCGCCAGCAGCCAATCTCGGGCAGGGGGAATCTACGAGCAGTACTTC. Its translation is CASSQSRAGGIYEQYF.

The chain employs TRBV3-1 (or the pseudogene TRBV3-2) and TRBJ2-7, with D possibly matching TRBD1 (6 bases). CDR1 is LGHDT and CDR2 is YNNKEL in the germline V gene (reference sequence). This CDR3 region has 12 residues. Deletions cut 2 bases from V and 5 bases from J, with 7 bases between. Here the CDR3 reads CASSQYRDEQYF. Written as DNA, the CDR3 is TGTGCCAGCAGCCAATACAGGGACGAGCAGTACTTC.

The rearrangement uses TRBV24-1 and TRBJ1-1; D is possibly TRBD1 (5 bases). Germline values: CDR1 KGHDR, CDR2 SFDVKD. This CDR3 comprises 15 residues. Trimming shortened V by 4 bases and J by 1 base, and 12 bases separated the two germline ends. The CDR3 DNA follows: TGTGCCACCAGTGAACCTACAGGAAGGAACACTGAAGCTTTCTTT. This translates into CATSEPTGRNTEAFF.

This chain joins TRBV30 and TRBJ1-1, with D uncertain. CDR1 GTSNPN and CDR2 SVGIG come from the germline V gene (reference sequence). CDR3 length: 11 amino acids. V lost 2 bases and J 6 bases, leaving 7 bases between the germline ends. DNA for the CDR3: TGTGCCTGGAGTTCTGGCCCTGAAGCTTTCTTT. Amino acid sequence: CAWSSGPEAFF.

The V and J genes are TRBV6-2 or TRBV6-3 and TRBJ2-7; 11 positions match TRBD1. Trimming removed 4 bases from V and 4 bases from J; junction bases left unmatched: 3. The germline V gene has CDR1 MNHEY and CDR2 SVGEGT. The CDR3 has 14 residues. Here the CDR3 reads CASSWGQGGYEQYF. The CDR3 region has the DNA TGTGCCAGCAGTTGGGGACAGGGGGGATACGAGCAGTACTTC.

The chain is built from TRBV4-3 and TRBJ2-1; 8 nucleotides match TRBD1. Germline CDR1 is LGHNA and CDR2 is YSLEER. The J segment lost 4 bases and the V segment lost 1 base, leaving 0 bases of the junction unmatched. The CDR3 consists of 14 residues. In DNA, the CDR3 is TGCGCCAGCAGCCAAGGGACAGGGTACAATGAGCAGTTCTTC. This sequence encodes CASSQGTGYNEQFF.

The chain combines TRBV7-9 with TRBJ1-6, with TRBD1 matching 9 bases. With V trimmed by 3 bases and J by 12 bases, 6 bases remained unmatched. CDR3 length equals 14 residues. Germline lookup yields CDR1 SEHNR and CDR2 FQNEAQ (reference sequence). CDR3 sequence: CASSFRDRAQPLHF. CDR3 DNA sequence: TGTGCCAGCAGCTTCCGGGACAGGGCCCAACCCCTCCACTTT.

This clone has just one count. The genes are TRBV12-3 or TRBV12-4 and TRBJ1-6; no reliable D call. Trimming removed 7 bases at V and 9 bases at J, with 13 bases between. The CDR3 loop spans 13 amino acids. The CDR3 spells CASTPGLRSPLHF. The DNA of the CDR3 is TGTGCCAGCACTCCGGGGTTGCGTTCACCCCTCCACTTT.

The rearrangement uses TRBV6-4 and TRBJ1-2; D remains unclear. V lost 6 bases, J lost 8 bases, and 19 bases lay in between. This CDR3 is built from 14 residues. Germline V gene data show CDR1 as MRHNA and CDR2 as SNTAGT. CDR3 nucleotide sequence: TGTGCCAGCAGCCCCTCGCCGTTTTCGGGAGGCTACACCTTC. Translation: CASSPSPFSGGYTF.

The chain links TRBV7-3 to TRBJ2-1, with 8 bases matching TRBD2. V shed 3 bases, J shed 3 bases, and the junction held 4 bases outside the gene matches. The germline V gene has CDR1 SGHTA and CDR2 FQGTGA. The CDR3 sequence is 15 residues long. The DNA for the CDR3 is TGTGCCAGCAGCTTCCGACTAGCGAACTACAATGAGCAGTTCTTC. It is translated as CASSFRLANYNEQFF.

The chain couples TRBV30 to TRBJ1-3, with D uncertain. The V gene's germline CDR1 is GTSNPN and CDR2 SVGIG (reference sequence). CDR3 length: 12 amino acids. Between the trimmed V and J ends, which lost 4 bases and 2 bases, there was a span of 6 bases. CDR3 nucleotides: TGTGCCTGGACCGAGCCTGGAAACACCATATATTTT. Its translation: CAWTEPGNTIYF. Combining the CDR3 with reference TRBV30 and TRBJ1-3 gives the whole variable domain SQTIHQWPATLVQPVGSPLSLECTVEGTSNPNLYWYRQAAGRGLQLLFYSVGIGQISSEVPQNLSASRPQDRQFILSSKKLLLSDSGFYLCAWTEPGNTIYFGEGSWLTVV.

The chain has TRBV7-9 and TRBJ2-7; D gene uncertain. This CDR3 has 12 residues. Germline V gene data show CDR1 as SEHNR and CDR2 as FQNEAQ (reference sequence). V was clipped by 1 base and J by 6 bases, with 7 bases between them. As DNA, the CDR3 is TGTGCCAGCAGCTTAGGGTCAGTCGAGCAGTACTTC. This sequence encodes CASSLGSVEQYF.

V usage is TRBV30 and J usage is TRBJ1-5; perhaps TRBD1 as D (5 bases). Germline V gene lookup returns CDR1 GTSNPN and CDR2 SVGIG (reference sequence). The CDR3 loop spans 13 amino acids. The V end lost 6 bases, the J end lost 4 bases, and 13 bases lay between the germline ends. The chain's CDR3 is CACDGGGNQPQHF. The CDR3 coding sequence is TGTGCCTGCGATGGGGGGGGTAATCAGCCCCAGCATTTT.

V usage is TRBV3-1 (or the pseudogene TRBV3-2) and J usage is TRBJ1-4; D possibly corresponds to TRBD1 (5 bases). V was shortened by 0 bases and J by 1 base, with 6 bases between the two germline ends. The CDR3 length is 15 residues. CDR1 and CDR2 from the germline V gene are LGHDT and YNNKEL (reference sequence). DNA for the CDR3: TGTGCCAGCAGCCAAGAGGGGGGAACTAATGAAAAACTGTTTTTT. Translated, it gives CASSQEGGTNEKLFF.

The chain uses TRBV25-1 and TRBJ1-2; maybe TRBD1 (5 bases). CDR1 is MGHDK and CDR2 is SYGVNS in the germline V gene. Deletions cut 6 bases from V and 2 bases from J, with 7 bases between. The CDR3 loop spans 12 amino acids. This chain's CDR3 is CASRDTNYGYTF. CDR3 DNA: TGTGCCAGCAGGGACACCAACTATGGCTACACCTTC.

The V gene is TRBV19, the J gene TRBJ2-7; 8 nucleotides match TRBD2. The CDR3 contains 13 residues. Germline V lookup: CDR1 LNHDA, CDR2 SQIVND (reference sequence). Trimming cost V 7 bases and J 6 bases; bases outside gene matches: 8. The CDR3 region is CASTPNGGGEQYF. The CDR3 DNA reads as TGTGCCAGTACCCCCAACGGGGGGGGCGAGCAGTACTTC. Full variable domain (rest looked up from reference TRBV19 and TRBJ2-7): DGGITQSPKYLFRKEGQNVTLSCEQNLNHDAMYWYRQDPGQGLRLIYYSQIVNDFQKGDIAEGYSVSREKKESFPLTVTSAQKNPTAFYLCASTPNGGGEQYFGPGTRLTVT.

The V and J genes are TRBV7-9 and TRBJ2-5, with D perhaps matching TRBD2 (5 bases). The CDR3 has 14 amino acids. Germline V gene data show CDR1 as SEHNR and CDR2 as FQNEAQ (reference sequence). The V and J ends lost 4 bases and 5 bases respectively, with 14 bases between them. CDR3 coding DNA: TGTGCCAGCAGCTCTCTGAGGCTAGCTGAGACCCAGTACTTC. It translates to CASSSLRLAETQYF. Drawing the rest from reference TRBV7-9 and TRBJ2-5, the complete variable domain is DTGVSQNPRHKITKRGQNVTFRCDPISEHNRLYWYRQTLGQGPEFLTYFQNEAQLEKSRLLSDRFSAERPKGSFSTLEIQRTEQGDSAMYLCASSSLRLAETQYFGPGTRLLVL.

This clone was seen a few times. The chain recombines TRBV30 with TRBJ1-3; D call uncertain. The CDR3 is made up of 15 amino acids. Trimming removed 0 bases at V and 0 bases at J, with 9 bases between. CDR1 and CDR2 from the germline V gene are GTSNPN and SVGIG (reference sequence). The CDR3 loop is CAWSVPTYSGNTIYF. DNA for the CDR3: TGTGCCTGGAGTGTACCCACATACTCTGGAAACACCATATATTTT.

This rearrangement joins TRBV2 to TRBJ1-4; TRBD1 aligns across 10 bases. V was pared by 0 bases and J by 2 bases, with 6 bases of the junction left unmatched. The germline gives CDR1 SNHLY, CDR2 FYNNEI. The length of the CDR3 is 18 residues. DNA of the CDR3: TGTGCCAGCAGTGAAGCTTTGGGACAGGGGAGGACTAATGAAAAACTGTTTTTT. This translates into CASSEALGQGRTNEKLFF.

The gene calls are TRBV11-2 and TRBJ1-2, with D possibly matching TRBD1 (5 bases). V was trimmed by 6 bases and J by 8 bases, leaving 25 bases between them. There are 16 residues in the CDR3. Germline V gene sequence: CDR1 SGHAT, CDR2 FQNNGV. The DNA for the CDR3 is TGTGCCAGCAGTTGGGCGCGTGGCCAGGGAGGACTCGGCTACACCTTC. Its protein is CASSWARGQGGLGYTF. Full variable domain (missing parts from reference TRBV11-2 and TRBJ1-2): EAGVAQSPRYKIIEKRQSVAFWCNPISGHATLYWYQQILGQGPKLLIQFQNNGVVDDSQLPKDRFSAERLKGVDSTLKIQPAKLEDSAVYLCASSWARGQGGLGYTFGSGTRLTVV.

The V call is TRBV30, the J call TRBJ2-7; a possible D gene is TRBD1 (6 bases). This CDR3 region has 14 residues. Trimming pared 3 bases from V and 7 bases from J, leaving 19 bases between. The germline gives CDR1 GTSNPN, CDR2 SVGIG (reference sequence). The CDR3 is CAWRPTGITGEQYF. CDR3 nucleotide sequence: TGTGCCTGGAGGCCCACAGGGATCACGGGAGAGCAGTACTTC.

This chain joins TRBV19 and TRBJ1-3, with D maybe TRBD1 (6 bases). The germline V and J ends were trimmed by 6 bases and 0 bases, with 12 bases remaining between them. This CDR3 is built from 15 residues. The germline gives CDR1 LNHDA, CDR2 SQIVND (reference sequence). CDR3 loop: CASRLKDSSGNTIYF. The CDR3 DNA follows: TGTGCCAGTAGATTGAAGGACAGCTCTGGAAACACCATATATTTT.

The rearrangement joins TRBV2 to TRBJ2-5; TRBD2 agrees at 10 bases. The J segment lost 4 bases and the V segment lost 6 bases, leaving 14 bases of the junction unmatched. The length of the CDR3 is 17 residues. Germline V gene sequence: CDR1 SNHLY, CDR2 FYNNEI. The CDR3, as DNA: TGTGCCAGCAGCAGACCCTCCCTAGCGGGGGCTCTAGAGACCCAGTACTTC. This translates into CASSRPSLAGALETQYF.

The chain recombines TRBV5-1 with TRBJ1-4; 10 bases fit TRBD1. This CDR3 region has 15 residues. J gave up 10 bases and V 0 bases, and 6 bases lay outside the gene matches. Germline CDR1 reads SGHRS; CDR2 reads YFSETQ. The CDR3 protein is CASSLAGQGDGKLFF. CDR3 nucleotides: TGCGCCAGCAGCTTGGCTGGACAGGGGGACGGAAAACTGTTTTTT.